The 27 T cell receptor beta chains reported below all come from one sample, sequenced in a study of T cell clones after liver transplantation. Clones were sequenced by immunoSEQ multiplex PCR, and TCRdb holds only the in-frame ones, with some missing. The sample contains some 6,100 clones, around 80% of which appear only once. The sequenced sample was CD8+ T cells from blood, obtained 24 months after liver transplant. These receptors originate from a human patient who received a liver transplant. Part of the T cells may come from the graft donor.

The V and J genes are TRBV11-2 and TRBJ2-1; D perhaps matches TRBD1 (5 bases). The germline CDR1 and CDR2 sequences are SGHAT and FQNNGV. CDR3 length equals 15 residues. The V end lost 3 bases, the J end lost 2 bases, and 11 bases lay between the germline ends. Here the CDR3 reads CASSFSRAAYNEQFF. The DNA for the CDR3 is TGTGCCAGCAGCTTTAGCAGGGCGGCCTACAATGAGCAGTTCTTC.

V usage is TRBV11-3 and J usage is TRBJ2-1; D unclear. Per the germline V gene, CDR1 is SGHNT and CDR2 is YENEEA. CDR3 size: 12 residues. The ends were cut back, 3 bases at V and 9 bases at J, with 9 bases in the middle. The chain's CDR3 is CASSFSSPEQFF. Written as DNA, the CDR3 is TGTGCCAGCAGCTTCAGTTCCCCTGAGCAGTTCTTC.

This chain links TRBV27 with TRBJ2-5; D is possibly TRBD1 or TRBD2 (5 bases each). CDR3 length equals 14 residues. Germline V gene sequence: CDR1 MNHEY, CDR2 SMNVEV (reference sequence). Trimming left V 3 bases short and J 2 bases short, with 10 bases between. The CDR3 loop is CASSFYGAQETQYF. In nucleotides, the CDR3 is TGTGCCAGCAGTTTTTACGGGGCGCAAGAGACCCAGTACTTC.

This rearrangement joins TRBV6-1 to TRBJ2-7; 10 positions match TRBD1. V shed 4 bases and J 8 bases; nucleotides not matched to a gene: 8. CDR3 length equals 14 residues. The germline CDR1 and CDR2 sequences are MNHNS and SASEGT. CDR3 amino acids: CASSVTGTGVQQYF. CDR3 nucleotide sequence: TGTGCCAGCAGTGTAACCGGGACAGGGGTCCAGCAGTACTTC.

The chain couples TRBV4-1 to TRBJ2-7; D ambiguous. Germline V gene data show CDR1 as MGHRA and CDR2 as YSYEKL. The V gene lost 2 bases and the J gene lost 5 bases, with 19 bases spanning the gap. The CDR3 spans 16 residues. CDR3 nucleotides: TGCGCCAGCAGCCAACCCCCAGCAGGAGACCCCCACGAGCAGTACTTC. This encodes CASSQPPAGDPHEQYF.

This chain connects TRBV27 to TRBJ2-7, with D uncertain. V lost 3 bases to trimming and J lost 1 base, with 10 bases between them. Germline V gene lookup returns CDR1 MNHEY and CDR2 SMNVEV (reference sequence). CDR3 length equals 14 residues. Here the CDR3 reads CASSLFPTSYEQYF. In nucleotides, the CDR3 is TGTGCCAGCAGTTTGTTCCCTACTTCCTACGAGCAGTACTTC.

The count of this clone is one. The CDR3: CASSQDRVEETQYF. In nucleotides, the CDR3 is TGTGCCAGCAGCCAGGACAGGGTTGAAGAGACCCAGTACTTC. The chain recombines TRBV5-4 with TRBJ2-5, with 8 bases that match TRBD1. J lost 3 bases, V lost 4 bases, and 5 bases had no gene match. Germline V CDR1 and CDR2: SGHNT, YYREEE (reference sequence). The CDR3 has 14 residues. Together with reference TRBV5-4 and TRBJ2-5, the CDR3 gives the full variable domain: ETGVTQSPTHLIKTRGQQVTLRCSSQSGHNTVSWYQQALGQGPQFIFQYYREEENGRGNFPPRFSGLQFPNYSSELNVNALELDDSALYLCASSQDRVEETQYFGPGTRLLVL.

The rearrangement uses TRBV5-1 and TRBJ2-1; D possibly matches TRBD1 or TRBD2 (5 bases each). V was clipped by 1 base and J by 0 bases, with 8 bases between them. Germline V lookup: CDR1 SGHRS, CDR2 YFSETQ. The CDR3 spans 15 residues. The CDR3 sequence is CASSLSGGSYNEQFF. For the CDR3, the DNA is TGCGCCAGCAGCTTGTCTGGGGGCTCCTACAATGAGCAGTTCTTC.

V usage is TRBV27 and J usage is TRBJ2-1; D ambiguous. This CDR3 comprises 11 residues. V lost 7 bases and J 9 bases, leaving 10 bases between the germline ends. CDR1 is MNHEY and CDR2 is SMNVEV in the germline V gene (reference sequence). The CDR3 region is CASIQSGEQFF. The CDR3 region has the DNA TGTGCCAGCATCCAGTCAGGTGAGCAGTTCTTC.

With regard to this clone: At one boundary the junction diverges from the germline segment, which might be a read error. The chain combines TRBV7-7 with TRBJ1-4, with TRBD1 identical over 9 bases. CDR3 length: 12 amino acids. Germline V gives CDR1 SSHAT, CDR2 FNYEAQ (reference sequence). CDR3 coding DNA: TGTGCCAGCAGCTTAGCGCTAACGGACAGGGGTTTT. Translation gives CASSLALTDRGF.

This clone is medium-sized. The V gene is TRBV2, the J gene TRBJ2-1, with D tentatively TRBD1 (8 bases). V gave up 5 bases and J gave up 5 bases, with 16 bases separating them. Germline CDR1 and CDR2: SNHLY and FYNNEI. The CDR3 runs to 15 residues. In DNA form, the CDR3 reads TGTGCCAGCAGTAGTCCAACAGGGGGGGACAATGAGCAGTTCTTC. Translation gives CASSSPTGGDNEQFF.

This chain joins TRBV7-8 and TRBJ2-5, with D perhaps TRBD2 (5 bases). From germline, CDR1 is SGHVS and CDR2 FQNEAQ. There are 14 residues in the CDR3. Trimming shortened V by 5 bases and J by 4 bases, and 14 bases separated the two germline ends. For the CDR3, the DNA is TGTGCCAGCAGCGGTGAGGGATGGGGAGAGACCCAGTACTTC. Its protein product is CASSGEGWGETQYF.

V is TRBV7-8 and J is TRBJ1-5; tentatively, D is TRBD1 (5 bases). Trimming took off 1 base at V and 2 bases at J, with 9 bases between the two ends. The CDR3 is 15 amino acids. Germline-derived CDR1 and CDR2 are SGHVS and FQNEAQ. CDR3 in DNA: TGTGCCAGCAGCTTAGTAGGGGAGGGCAATCAGCCCCAGCATTTT. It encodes CASSLVGEGNQPQHF.

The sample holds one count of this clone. The CDR3 coding sequence is TGTGCCAGCAGTGAAGCGCTATCCGGGTTCGGAGAGACCCAGTACTTC. Translating it yields CASSEALSGFGETQYF. The chain joins TRBV2 to TRBJ2-5; D is undetermined. CDR1 is SNHLY, CDR2 FYNNEI, per germline. CDR3 size: 16 residues. The V end was cut by 0 bases, the J end by 4 bases, with 15 bases between.

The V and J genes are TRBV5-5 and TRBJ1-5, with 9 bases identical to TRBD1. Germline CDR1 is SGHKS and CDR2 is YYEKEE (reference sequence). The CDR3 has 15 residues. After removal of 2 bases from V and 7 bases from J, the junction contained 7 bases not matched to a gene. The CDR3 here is CASSFGQGSGQPQHF. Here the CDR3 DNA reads TGTGCCAGCAGCTTCGGACAGGGGTCAGGACAGCCCCAGCATTTT.

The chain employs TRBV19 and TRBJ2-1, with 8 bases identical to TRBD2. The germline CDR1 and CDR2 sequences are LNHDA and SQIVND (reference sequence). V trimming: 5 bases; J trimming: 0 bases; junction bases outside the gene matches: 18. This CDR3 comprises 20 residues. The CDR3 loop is CASSGSSGAARRISYNEQFF. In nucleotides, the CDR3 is TGTGCCAGTAGTGGAAGTAGCGGGGCGGCCCGCCGGATCTCCTACAATGAGCAGTTCTTC.

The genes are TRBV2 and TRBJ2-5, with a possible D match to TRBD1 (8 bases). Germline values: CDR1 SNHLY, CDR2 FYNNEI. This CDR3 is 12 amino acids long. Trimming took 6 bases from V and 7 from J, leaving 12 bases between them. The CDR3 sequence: CASRDREGTQYF. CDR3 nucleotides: TGTGCCAGCAGGGACAGGGAGGGGACCCAGTACTTC.

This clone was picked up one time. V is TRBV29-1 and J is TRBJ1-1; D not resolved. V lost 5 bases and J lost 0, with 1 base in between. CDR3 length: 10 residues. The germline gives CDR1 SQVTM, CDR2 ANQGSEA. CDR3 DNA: TGCAGCGTTCTGAACACTGAAGCTTTCTTT. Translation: CSVLNTEAFF.

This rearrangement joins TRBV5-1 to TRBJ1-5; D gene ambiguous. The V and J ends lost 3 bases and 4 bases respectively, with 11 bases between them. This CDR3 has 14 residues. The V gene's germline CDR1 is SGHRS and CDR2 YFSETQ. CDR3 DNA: TGCGCCAGCAGCTCGGACGGCCAAAATCAGCCCCAGCATTTT. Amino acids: CASSSDGQNQPQHF.

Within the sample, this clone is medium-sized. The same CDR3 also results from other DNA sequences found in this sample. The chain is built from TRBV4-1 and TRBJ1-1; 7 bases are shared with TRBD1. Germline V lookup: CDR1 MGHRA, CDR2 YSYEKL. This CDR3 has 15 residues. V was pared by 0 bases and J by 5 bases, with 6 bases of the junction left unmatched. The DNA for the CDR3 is TGCGCCAGCAGCCAAGATGGGTCAGGGGGGACTGAAGCTTTCTTT. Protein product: CASSQDGSGGTEAFF.

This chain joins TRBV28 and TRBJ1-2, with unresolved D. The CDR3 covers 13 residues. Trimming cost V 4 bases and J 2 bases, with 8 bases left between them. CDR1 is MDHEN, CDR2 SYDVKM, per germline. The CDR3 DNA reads TGTGCCAGCAGTTCAATGCTGAACTATGGCTACACCTTC. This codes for CASSSMLNYGYTF.

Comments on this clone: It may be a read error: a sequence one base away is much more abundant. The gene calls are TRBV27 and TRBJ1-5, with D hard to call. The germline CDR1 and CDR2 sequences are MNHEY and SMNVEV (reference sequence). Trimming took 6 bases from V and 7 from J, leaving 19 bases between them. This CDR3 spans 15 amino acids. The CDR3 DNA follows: TGTGCCAGCAGCCTACAGAGTATGGGCGGGCAGCCCCAGCATTTT. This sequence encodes CASSLQSMGGQPQHF.

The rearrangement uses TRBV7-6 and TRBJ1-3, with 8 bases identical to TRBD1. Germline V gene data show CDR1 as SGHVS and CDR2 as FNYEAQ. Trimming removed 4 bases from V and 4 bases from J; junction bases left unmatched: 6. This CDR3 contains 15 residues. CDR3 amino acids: CASSSGQGSGNTIYF. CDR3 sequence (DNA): TGTGCCAGCAGCTCTGGACAGGGATCGGGAAACACCATATATTTT.

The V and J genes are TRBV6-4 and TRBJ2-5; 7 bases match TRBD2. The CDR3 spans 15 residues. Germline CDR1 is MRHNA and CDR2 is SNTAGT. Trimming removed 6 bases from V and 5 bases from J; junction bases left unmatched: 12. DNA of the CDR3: TGTGCCAGCAGCCTAACCTCGGGGGGTATTGAGACCCAGTACTTC. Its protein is CASSLTSGGIETQYF.

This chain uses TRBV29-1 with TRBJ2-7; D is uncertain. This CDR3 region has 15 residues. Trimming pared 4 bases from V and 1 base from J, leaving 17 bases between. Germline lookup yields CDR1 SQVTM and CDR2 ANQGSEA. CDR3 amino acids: CSVVPPYTSSYEQYF. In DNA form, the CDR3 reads TGCAGCGTTGTCCCCCCCTACACAAGTTCCTACGAGCAGTACTTC.

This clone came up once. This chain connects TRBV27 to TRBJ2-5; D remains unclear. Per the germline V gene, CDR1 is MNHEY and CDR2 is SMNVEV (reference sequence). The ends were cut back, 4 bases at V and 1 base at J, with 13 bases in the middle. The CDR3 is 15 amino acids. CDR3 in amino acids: CASSWAGATQETQYF. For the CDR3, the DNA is TGTGCCAGCAGTTGGGCAGGAGCAACCCAAGAGACCCAGTACTTC.

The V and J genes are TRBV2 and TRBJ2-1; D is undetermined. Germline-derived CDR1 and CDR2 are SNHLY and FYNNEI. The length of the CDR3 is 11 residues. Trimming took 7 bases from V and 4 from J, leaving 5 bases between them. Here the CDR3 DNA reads TGTGCCAGCACCGTTTACAATGAGCAGTTCTTC. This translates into CASTVYNEQFF. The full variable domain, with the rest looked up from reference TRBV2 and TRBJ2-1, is EPEVTQTPSHQVTQMGQEVILRCVPISNHLYFYWYRQILGQKVEFLVSFYNNEISEKSEIFDDQFSVERPDGSNFTLKIRSTKLEDSAMYFCASTVYNEQFFGPGTRLTVL.